This is a list of T cell receptor beta chains from one sample in a study of cytomegalovirus exposure and HLA in healthy donors. Assay: immunoSEQ multiplex PCR; the TCRdb copy retains only in-frame clones and omits some. This sample has about 130,000 clones, with 76% found just once. What was sequenced was PBMCs. The receptor set was obtained from a middle-aged man in good health and CMV-seronegative. CDR3s include the opening cysteine and the closing phenylalanine or tryptophan. D genes are given only for firm matches. Clone size, where shown, is once, few, many, or a class for clones that have expanded.

TRBV18	14	TRBD1	TRBJ1-1	once	TGTGCCAGCTCACAATCGACAGGGGACCTTGAAGCTTTCTTT	CASSQSTGDLEAFF
TRBV27	15	-	TRBJ1-2	-	TGTGCCAGCACCGCGGTAGGGAGAGCTAACTATGGCTACACCTTC	CASTAVGRANYGYTF
TRBV10-2	15	TRBD2	TRBJ2-5	-	TGCGCCAGCAGCTCGGAGCGGGGCCCCCTCGGGACCCAGTACTTC	CASSSERGPLGTQYF
TRBV5-1	16	-	TRBJ1-5	-	TGCGCCAGCAGCGAGGGCGGGGGGCTTAGCAATCAGCCCCAGCATTTT	CASSEGGGLSNQPQHF
TRBV7-2	15	-	TRBJ1-5	-	TGTGCCAGCAGCTTAGTTCCTTATAGCAATCAGCCCCAGCATTTT	CASSLVPYSNQPQHF
TRBV7-6	11	-	TRBJ2-5	once	TGTGCCAGCACCCCCGGAGAGACCCAGTACTTC	CASTPGETQYF
TRBV7-2	14	TRBD2	TRBJ2-7	-	TGTGCCAGCAGCAGCCGACTAGCTGTCTACGAGCAGTACTTC	CASSSRLAVYEQYF
TRBV6-5	15	TRBD1	TRBJ2-7	few	TGTGCCAGCAGTCGCTGGGACAGCAGCTCCTACGAGCAGTACTTC	CASSRWDSSSYEQYF
TRBV4-1	13	TRBD1	TRBJ2-7	-	TGCGCCAGCAGCCAACGTGACAGGGGCGAGCAGTACTTC	CASSQRDRGEQYF
TRBV4-1	15	-	TRBJ2-5	-	TGCGCCAGCAGCCAAGATCTGCAGATCCAAGAGACCCAGTACTTC	CASSQDLQIQETQYF
TRBV5-1	13	-	TRBJ2-7	-	TGCGCCAGCAGCTTCGAATCTAGCTACGAGCAGTACTTC	CASSFESSYEQYF
TRBV6-5	15	-	TRBJ1-5	few	TGTGCCAGCAGTTACTCCGCAGGCCTTAATCAGCCCCAGCATTTT	CASSYSAGLNQPQHF
TRBV30	11	-	TRBJ2-7	-	TGTGCCTGGAGTGTAGCTTACGAGCAGTACTTC	CAWSVAYEQYF
TRBV6-5	13	TRBD1	TRBJ2-7	-	TGTGCCAGCAGGGCAGGGGGCGGCTACGAGCAGTACTTC	CASRAGGGYEQYF
TRBV5-4	12	-	TRBJ2-5	-	TGTGCCAGCAGCTTGGGGGTGGGAGAGCAGTACTTC	CASSLGVGEQYF
TRBV29-1	16	TRBD2	TRBJ2-7	-	TGCAGCGTGGGGATCTCCGGACTAGCGGAACCCTACGAGCAGTACTTC	CSVGISGLAEPYEQYF
TRBV7-9	11	-	TRBJ2-7	-	TGTGCCAGCAGCCGTAATTACGAGCAGTACTTC	CASSRNYEQYF
TRBV9	14	TRBD1	TRBJ1-5	-	TGTGCCAGCAGCGTAGGGACAGGGGCTCAGCCCCAGCATTTT	CASSVGTGAQPQHF
TRBV5-1	18	TRBD2	TRBJ2-1	-	TGCGCCAGCAGCTTGGACCCCCCGGGGAGGGCGTCCTACAATGAGCAGTTCTTC	CASSLDPPGRASYNEQFF
TRBV28	18	-	TRBJ2-7	few	TGTGCCAGCAGTTTCCAGGGGGCTTCTAGCGGGGCCTACTACGAGCAGTACTTC	CASSFQGASSGAYYEQYF
TRBV28	19	TRBD2	TRBJ2-3	-	TGTGCCAGCAGGGTGGTTGGGGCTAAACTAGCGGGAAGCACAGATACGCAGTATTTT	CASRVVGAKLAGSTDTQYF
TRBV7-6	17	TRBD1	TRBJ2-3	-	TGTGCCAGCAGCCCCCTCGCAGGGGGCCAAGGGTCAGATACGCAGTATTTT	CASSPLAGGQGSDTQYF
TRBV7-9	15	-	TRBJ1-2	-	TGTGCCAGCAGCTTAGTGGGGAGTTTAAACTATGGCTACACCTTC	CASSLVGSLNYGYTF
TRBV29-1	11	TRBD2	TRBJ2-7	-	TGCAGCGTAGGGACTAGTTACGAGCAGTACTTC	CSVGTSYEQYF
TRBV19	15	-	TRBJ2-3	-	TGTGCCAGTAGTCCGACCAGGATTAACACAGATACGCAGTATTTT	CASSPTRINTDTQYF
TRBV2	14	TRBD1	TRBJ1-1	-	TGTGCCAGCAGTGTACAGGGGGCGGACACTGAAGCTTTCTTT	CASSVQGADTEAFF
TRBV6-6	15	-	TRBJ1-1	-	TGTGCCAGCACTTCCGGGAGGCAGGGAGCTACTGAAGCTTTCTTT	CASTSGRQGATEAFF
TRBV19	12	-	TRBJ2-7	once	TGTGCCAGTAGTAACAACGTCTACGAGCAGTACTTC	CASSNNVYEQYF
TRBV7-2	15	TRBD1	TRBJ1-5	-	TGTGCCAGCAGCTCCTGGACAGGGAGCAATCAGCCCCAGCATTTT	CASSSWTGSNQPQHF
TRBV7-9	17	TRBD2	TRBJ2-7	-	TGTGCCAGCAGCTTAGCGTTCGCTAGCGGAAGCTCCTACGAGCAGTACTTC	CASSLAFASGSSYEQYF
TRBV25-1	14	TRBD1	TRBJ1-2	-	TGTGCCAGCAGTGATACCGGGACAGCTAGTGGCTACACCTTC	CASSDTGTASGYTF
TRBV10-3	13	-	TRBJ2-7	-	TGTGCCATCAGTGCTAGCGCATCCCACGAGCAGTACTTC	CAISASASHEQYF
TRBV29-1	12	-	TRBJ2-5	-	TGCAGCGTTGATAGCGCGCTAGAGACCCAGTACTTC	CSVDSALETQYF
TRBV30	13	TRBD1	TRBJ2-5	-	TGTGCCTGGACGACAGGGGGCCAAGAGACCCAGTACTTC	CAWTTGGQETQYF
TRBV27	18	-	TRBJ1-6	-	TGTGCCAGCAGTCTCGAGCGGGGCTCTAGCTCCTATAATTCACCCCTCCACTTT	CASSLERGSSSYNSPLHF
TRBV7-9	15	-	TRBJ1-1	-	TGTGCCAGCAGCTCGCCGACAGGAACGAACACTGAAGCTTTCTTT	CASSSPTGTNTEAFF
TRBV7-3	15	TRBD1	TRBJ1-5	once	TGTGCCAGGGATAGGGCAGGGGGCCCCAATCAGCCCCAGCATTTT	CARDRAGGPNQPQHF
TRBV10-3	12	-	TRBJ2-7	-	TGTGCCGGCGGGGGCACTGCCTACGAGCAGTACTTC	CAGGGTAYEQYF